This T cell receptor (beta chain) was identified during a study of cytomegalovirus exposure and HLA in healthy donors. Study-wide results and limits: While the bulk of TCR sequences proved rare, some public TCRs turned up in many donors.

The PCR made use of 60 Vbeta and 13 Jbeta primers. Assay used: immunoSEQ multiplex PCR; TCRdb lists only in-frame clones, some missing. The table includes about 120,000 clones, less than 75% detected once. This clone has more than one count but fewer than ten. Antigen specificity is unknown. The donors were healthy bone marrow donors. The receptor was derived from a woman in her thirties or forties in good health and CMV-seronegative. Sequenced material: PBMCs.

The DNA of the CDR3 is TGTGCCAGCAGCCAACGACAGGGGGCGGGTAATGAAAAACTGTTTTTT. This translates into CASSQRQGAGNEKLFF. The rearrangement uses TRBV4-2 and TRBJ1-4, with 10 positions matching TRBD1. CDR3 length: 16 residues. Germline CDR1 is LGHNA and CDR2 is YNFKEQ. The V gene end was trimmed by 2 bases and the J gene end by 4 bases; junction bases not matched to a gene: 4.